A selection of T cell receptor beta chains follows, all from one sample in a study of T-cell memory formation after mild COVID-19. TCRdb recomputed calls from the 5' RACE reads with MiXCR, one row per CDR3 protein. The table has hundreds of thousands of distinct CDR3 sequences, more than 20% seen once. Sample: PBMCs or a T cell subset sorted from them (not recorded which). The receptors here all came from an adult woman who had mild COVID-19 (a few samples of this study predate the infection). Cell type and time point are not known. The CDR3 runs from the conserved cysteine through the conserved F or W. The order of the fields is V gene, D gene, J gene, clone size, CDR3 length, CDR3 protein, CDR3 DNA. D genes are given only for firm matches. Rows give clone size only sometimes, using once, few, many, or a class for an expanded clone.

>TRBV7-9|NA|TRBJ2-7|NA|13
CASSLAGGGEQYF
TGTGCCAGCAGCTTAGCCGGGGGCGGCGAGCAGTACTTC
>TRBV3-1|NA|TRBJ2-7|few|14
CASSHDHGNYEQYF
TGTGCCAGCAGCCACGACCACGGAAACTACGAGCAGTACTTC
>TRBV19|TRBD2|TRBJ2-7|few|16
CASSILWTSGNLGKYF
TGTGCCAGTAGTATCCTCTGGACTAGCGGGAATCTAGGAAAGTACTTC
>TRBV12-3/TRBV12-4|NA|TRBJ1-6|NA|18
CASSFRPGRPEDWSPLHF
TGTGCCAGCAGTTTCCGACCGGGACGGCCTGAAGATTGGTCACCCCTCCACTTT
>TRBV5-6|TRBD2|TRBJ2-1|NA|12
CASSLTGLAEFF
TGTGCCAGCAGCTTGACGGGACTAGCTGAATTCTTC
>TRBV20-1|NA|TRBJ2-7|NA|15
CSARVYRERSYEQYF
TGCAGTGCTAGAGTTTACAGGGAAAGGTCCTACGAGCAGTACTTC
>TRBV24-1|NA|TRBJ1-5|NA|14
CATSQSTANQPQHF
TGTGCCACCAGTCAGTCCACAGCCAATCAGCCCCAGCATTTT
>TRBV24-1|NA|TRBJ2-1|NA|14
CATSEAGSYNEQFF
TGTGCCACCAGTGAGGCTGGATCCTACAATGAGCAGTTCTTC
>TRBV12-3/TRBV12-4|TRBD2|TRBJ2-2|few|14
CASSSGREIGELFF
TGTGCCAGCAGCTCGGGGCGGGAGATAGGGGAGCTGTTTTTT
>TRBV12-3/TRBV12-4|TRBD1|TRBJ1-5|NA|14
CASSSGTGSQPQHF
TGTGCCAGCAGTTCCGGGACAGGGAGTCAGCCCCAGCATTTT
>TRBV5-1|NA|TRBJ2-5|NA|14
CASSFGRPEETQYF
TGCGCCAGCAGTTTCGGACGGCCCGAGGAGACCCAGTACTTC
>TRBV18|NA|TRBJ2-7|NA|13
CASSPDGGYEQYF
TGTGCCAGCTCACCGGATGGCGGGTACGAGCAGTACTTC
>TRBV25-1|NA|TRBJ2-2|NA|15
CASSDRGEGAGELFF
TGTGCCAGCAGTGATCGGGGTGAAGGAGCCGGGGAGCTGTTTTTT
>TRBV3-1|NA|TRBJ2-1|few|11
CASSQAYEQFF
TGTGCCAGCAGCCAAGCCTATGAGCAGTTCTTC
>TRBV20-1|TRBD1|TRBJ1-2|NA|15
CSARVGGQGLYGYTF
TGCAGTGCTAGAGTGGGGGGACAGGGTCTGTATGGCTACACCTTC
>TRBV6-5|NA|TRBJ2-7|few|13
CASSYAAGYEQYF
TGTGCCAGCAGTTACGCGGCAGGCTACGAGCAGTACTTC
>TRBV6-6|NA|TRBJ2-2|few|13
CATDRGFSGELFF
TGTGCCACCGATAGAGGGTTCTCCGGGGAGCTGTTTTTT
>TRBV4-1|NA|TRBJ1-1|NA|14
CASSLMKGDTEAFF
TGCGCCAGCAGCCTCATGAAGGGGGACACTGAAGCTTTCTTT
>TRBV4-1|NA|TRBJ1-5|few|16
CASSQEGGLSNQPQHF
TGCGCCAGCAGCCAAGAAGGGGGTCTAAGCAATCAGCCCCAGCATTTT
>TRBV5-1|TRBD2|TRBJ2-1|NA|15
CASILSSGGNNEQFF
TGCGCCAGCATCCTGTCTAGCGGGGGGAACAATGAGCAGTTCTTC
>TRBV24-1|TRBD1|TRBJ1-4|NA|16
CATSARGATGTEKLFF
TGTGCCACCAGTGCCAGAGGGGCGACAGGGACCGAAAAACTGTTTTTT
>TRBV9|NA|TRBJ1-1|few|16
CASSPHGTVMNTEAFF
TGTGCCAGCAGCCCCCATGGAACAGTTATGAACACTGAAGCTTTCTTT
>TRBV24-1|NA|TRBJ1-1|few|12
CATSDGGVEAFF
TGTGCCACCAGTGACGGAGGGGTTGAAGCTTTCTTT
>TRBV12-1|NA|TRBJ2-2|NA|16
CASSSFGDYGAGELFF
TGTGCCAGCAGCTCTTTTGGGGACTATGGGGCCGGGGAGCTGTTTTTT